This T cell receptor beta chain was found in a study of cytomegalovirus exposure and HLA in healthy donors (dated 2017 in TCRdb). About the study as a whole: An earlier analysis of more than 550 of the donors reported approximately 280 Gb of sequence data and some 110 million unique TCR beta sequences obtained from roughly 170 million T cells. The study profiled the T cell repertoires of some 610 subjects by immunosequencing and related them to cytomegalovirus serostatus. In an earlier analysis of 550 to 700 of the donors, high-throughput TCR beta sequencing was used to judge whether each TCR beta V gene segment behaved as functional or pseudogenic. In addition to the first cohort of around 670 subjects, a separate validation cohort of approximately 130 different subjects was used. In a later genetic analysis, genome-wide SNP genotypes for about three fifths of the roughly 670 donors were used, and that subset was treated as a discovery cohort. Both class I and class II loci were covered by HLA typing, at four-digit resolution. The study aimed to test whether cataloging public T cell receptors could reveal signatures of past pathogen exposure. Among 300 to 500 genotyped donors of the cohort, an average of about 240,000 unique TCR beta nucleotide sequences was sequenced per donor, of which about 19% were non-productive. Roughly five DR-DQ haplotypes were treated as single units for association and clustering because of strong linkage in the cohort. The number of typed donors differed by locus: roughly 629-630 for A, B, C, DRB1 and DQB1; 522 for DQA1; 606 for DPA1; and about 450 for DPB1. To predict cytomegalovirus infection status, the study brought together high-throughput TCR immunosequencing, statistical association of individual TCRs with disease status, and machine learning. The later analysis used no new phenotypic data to find candidate immune exposures, relying instead on TCR beta sequences and their occurrence across donors. Alongside the repertoire data, information on donor age, sex, ethnicity and CMV serostatus was compiled. A later analysis re-analyzed previously published TCR beta repertoires from roughly 600 donors and added high-resolution HLA genotyping to study TCR occurrence patterns. Every repertoire in the discovery cohort had been generated on one and the same sequencing platform. Around 300 gigabases of sequencing data and around 87 million unique TCR sequences were included in an early release covering about 600 HLA-typed donors. The genetic ancestry cluster associated with self-reported Caucasian donors included roughly 84% of the roughly 360 genotyped donors. General study outcomes and caveats: Assigning TCR associations to individual alleles was difficult when HLA alleles, especially DR and DQ, strongly co-occurred. According to a later analysis, TCR association rates differed among HLA loci, with DRB1 alleles showing the most associated TCRs and HLA-C alleles showing the fewest. Several of the top co-occurrence clusters appeared to be linked to parvovirus B19, influenza, CMV and Epstein-Barr virus, according to a later analysis. In a later analysis, most CMV-associated TCR beta chains were found to appear HLA-restricted, with HLA associations seemingly driven largely by CMV exposure. Linkage disequilibrium might explain the correlated functional status among segregating V segments, but an unknown experimental factor could not be ruled out. At a false discovery rate of 0.05, a later analysis linked fewer than 20,000 TCR beta sequences to specific HLA alleles. A further reported finding was that TCR beta sequences accurately predicted the HLA-A and HLA-B alleles for most subjects in the first cohort. The authors suggested that the approach could potentially be extended to other disease states and immunological phenotypes. A later genetic analysis reported fewer N-insertions in productive TCRs among donors in an Asian-associated ancestry cluster than the roughly 700-donor mean. The presence/absence analyses assumed that sequencing depth was roughly uniform across donors, and that assumption may not be true. Broadly in line with IMGT annotations, most TCR beta V segments showed up in productive rearrangements about 87% or about 30% of the time in an earlier analysis of several hundred of the donors. Cytomegalovirus status was reported to be diagnosed by the classifier with high specificity and sensitivity in both the original and validation cohorts. In this cohort, only TCR beta chains were sequenced, and detectable features were limited by the absence of alpha or paired-chain data. Three of the identified cytomegalovirus-associated TCR beta chains were confirmed in vitro to be specific for cytomegalovirus antigens. Because the 87-base-pair reads could not distinguish some IMGT-functional V segments, including TRBV6-2 and TRBV6-3, those segments were excluded. HLA typing was unavailable for some donors at each locus, so association tests used only the typed subset. Most TCR sequences were observed very rarely across donors, whereas some public TCRs were present in many individuals. An association between a missense DCLRE1C variant and V-gene and J-gene trimming of TCR beta chains was found in a later genetic analysis and replicated in an independent cohort. A cluster of highly shared sequence variants was judged likely to be a technical artifact of the sequencing pipeline. In a later analysis, HLA-associated TCR beta chains showed more clonal expansion and lower generation probabilities than non-associated chains that were equally common. For the cohort, immune exposure information was limited to CMV serostatus. Over 15 rarely observed V segments, including chromosome 9 orphons, were excluded from the earlier analysis of almost 600 of the donors because counts were too low. The study listed 150 to 200 TCR beta chains as associated with cytomegalovirus.

V loses 5 bases of germline sequence and J loses 2 bases, and the interval between the two ends is 12 bases. The CDR3 sequence holds 15 residues, the cysteine and phenylalanine included. Only the CDR3 part of the read is kept: 45 bases, read in frame from the first base. From the germline V gene, CDR1 is SNHLY and CDR2 is FYNNEI. The cohort comprised 710 or so healthy bone marrow donors. All cohort members were sampled while nominally healthy, although unrecorded immune exposures were likely present. The donor was CMV seropositive and was included in the group of approximately 310 seropositive cohort members. A peripheral blood sample was collected from each donor, and TCR beta sequencing was performed on peripheral blood mononuclear cells. Genomic DNA was extracted from the blood cell samples with the Qiagen DNeasy Blood Extraction Kit. The table lists this clone with a few counts. Its antigen is currently not known. The sample holds no much larger clone one base away, and base qualities are not on file.

Library creation used the immunoSEQ multiplex PCR assay. A mixture of 60 forward primers for TCR Vbeta segments and 13 reverse primers for TCR Jbeta segments was used in the multiplex PCR. A multiplex PCR assay on genomic DNA amplified the CDR3 region of rearranged TCR beta genes. Amplified TCR beta libraries were sequenced as 87-base-pair reads on the Illumina HiSeq System. Per the authors' processing: In a later analysis, around 80 million unique TCR beta chains were counted across the approximately 670 repertoires, and roughly 10 million of these chains were shared by at least two donors. To remove PCR and sequencing errors, raw reads were error-corrected and collapsed into unique sequences using a nearest-neighbor algorithm that merged closely related sequences. To assign V, D and J gene segments, CDR3 sequences were aligned to IMGT reference sequences. Each retained sequence needed at least a six-nucleotide match to both a V gene segment and a J gene segment. A rearrangement was called productive if the CDR3 had no stop codons and remained in frame with V and J, and every other rearrangement was called non-productive. CDR3 was defined according to IMGT convention as the region running from the second conserved V-encoded cysteine to the conserved J-encoded phenylalanine. In an earlier analysis of 550 to 650 of the donors, sequences lacking an unambiguous match to a single V gene segment were excluded. In an earlier analysis of approximately 590 of the donors, a V segment was called functional when productive rearrangements were above 56.7%, and segregating when the standard deviation between donors exceeded 5%. A statistical classification framework was developed to diagnose cytomegalovirus status using the catalog of TCR beta chain sequences. A later analysis assigned V and J genes by comparing TCR nucleotide sequences with IMGT/GENE-DB human TR gene sequences. Using the TCRdist pipeline, a later analysis assigned CDR3 sequences along with most-parsimonious VDJ recombination scenarios. In a later analysis, every TCR beta chain was defined by the combination of its CDR3 amino acid sequence and its V-gene family, and reads without a unique V-gene family were dropped. A later analysis removed over 500 highly shared, low-generation-probability nucleotide sequences to deal with suspected cross-contamination and a sequencing artifact. For each public chain, a later analysis derived a clonal expansion index from normalized ranks of inferred template counts within each repertoire. Generation probabilities in a later analysis came from a VDJ recombination model fitted to out-of-frame rearrangements, and those results were checked against IGoR. In a later analysis, TCR-TCR, TCR-HLA and TCR-CMV co-occurrence was scored with hypergeometric tests, and a repertoire-size bias correction was applied to TCR pairs. To estimate false discovery rates, a later analysis permuted the HLA or CMV assignments 20 times. In a later analysis, co-occurring TCRs were grouped using DBSCAN, and TCRdist sequence similarity was added for clustering within HLA-allele-positive subsets. Repertoires with fewer than 30,000 or more than 120,000 public chains were left out of co-occurrence clustering, as were about five repertoires with anomalous nucleotide sharing. TCRdb mirrors the immuneACCESS table, restricted to in-frame sequences. Some clones are absent from its copies; in checked studies, under half trace to an unresolved V gene, and the reason for the others is unknown. D and trimming were read from the DNA, whereas the V and J calls and clone size are those reported in that table. The sample records around 200,000 clones, 70% to 80% of which are singletons. The ten largest clones represent roughly 3.7% of the sample.

The specimen sequenced was PBMCs. This chain joins TRBV2 to TRBJ2-2; the D gene is perhaps TRBD1, on 5 matching bases. The sequence derives from a woman aged 60-75 years in good health and CMV-seropositive. The sequence in DNA is TGTGCCAGCAGTCTATGGACACCTAACACCGGGGAGCTGTTTTTT. Its amino acids are CASSLWTPNTGELFF.